This T cell receptor (beta chain) was identified in a study of cytomegalovirus exposure and HLA in healthy donors. Study-wide points: An analysis done earlier found most TCR beta V segments productive about 90% or about 30% of the time. Overall, around 150 TCR beta chains were annotated as cytomegalovirus-associated.

The CDR3 covers 16 residues. CDR1 and CDR2 from the germline V gene are MGHRA and YSYEKL. With 60 Vbeta and 13 Jbeta primers, the PCR was carried out. TCRdb's copy holds only in-frame clones and misses some; the assay was immunoSEQ multiplex PCR. The sample shows 150,000 to 200,000 clones, 72% of them seen only once. As concerns this clone: Its antigen is unknown. A read error may account for a junction end that differs from germline.

The chain is built from TRBV4-1 and TRBJ1-5; D gene uncertain. The sample taken for sequencing was PBMCs. The clonotype comes from a human donor in good health. CDR3 residues: CTSSLSSDGGHQPQHF. CDR3 sequence (DNA): TGCACCAGCAGTCTTTCCTCGGACGGAGGACATCAGCCCCAGCATTTT.